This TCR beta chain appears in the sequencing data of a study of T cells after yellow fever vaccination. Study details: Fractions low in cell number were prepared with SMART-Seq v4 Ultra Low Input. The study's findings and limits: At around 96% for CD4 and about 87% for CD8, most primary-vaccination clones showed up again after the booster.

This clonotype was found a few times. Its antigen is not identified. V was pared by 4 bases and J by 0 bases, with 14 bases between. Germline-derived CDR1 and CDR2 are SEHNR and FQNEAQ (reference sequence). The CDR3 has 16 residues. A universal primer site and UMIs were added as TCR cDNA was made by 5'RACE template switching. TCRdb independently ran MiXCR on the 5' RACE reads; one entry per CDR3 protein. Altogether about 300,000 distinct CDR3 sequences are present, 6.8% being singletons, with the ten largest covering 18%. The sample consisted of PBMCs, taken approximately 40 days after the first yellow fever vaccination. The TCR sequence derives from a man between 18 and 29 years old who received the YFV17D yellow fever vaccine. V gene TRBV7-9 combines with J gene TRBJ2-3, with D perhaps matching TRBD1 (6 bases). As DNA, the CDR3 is TGTGCCAGCAGCTCCGAACAGGGTTCTAGCACAGATACGCAGTATTTT. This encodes CASSSEQGSSTDTQYF.